These T cell receptor beta chains were read from a single sample in a study of blood T cell repertoires in COVID-19. Sequenced by immunoSEQ multiplex PCR; TCRdb stores in-frame clones only, minus some. Among roughly 250,000 clones, approximately 86% were seen once, and the ten largest hold 4% to 6%. Input material: peripheral blood. The receptors here all came from an elderly woman with active or convalescent COVID-19. Both conserved end residues are part of each CDR3. A D gene is named only where the DNA matches it firmly. Part of the rows lack a size; the others show once, few, many or a class for expanded clones.

>TRBV5-1|TRBJ2-5|-|-
TGCGCCAGCAGCTTGGAGGGGACAAAAGAGACCCAGTACTTC
CASSLEGTKETQYF
>TRBV18|TRBJ2-3|TRBD2|-
TGTGCCAGCTCACGACTAGCGGGGGGTTTAACAGATACGCAGTATTTT
CASSRLAGGLTDTQYF
>TRBV19|TRBJ1-1|TRBD1|few
TGTGCCAGTAGAAGGGGACTGGCGGGACAGGGGTCGGGGTTGAACACTGAAGCTTTCTTT
CASRRGLAGQGSGLNTEAFF
>TRBV6-5|TRBJ1-2|TRBD1|few
TGTGCCAGCAGTTCCGGACAGGGGGTTACTAACTATGGCTACACCTTC
CASSSGQGVTNYGYTF
>TRBV7-2|TRBJ1-5|-|-
TGTGCCAGCAGCCTGAGGGTCTATCAGCCCCAGCATTTT
CASSLRVYQPQHF
>TRBV4-1|TRBJ2-3|TRBD2|-
TGCGCCAGCAGCCAAGTGGCTAGCGGGGGGAGCACAGATACGCAGTATTTT
CASSQVASGGSTDTQYF
>TRBV20-1|TRBJ1-2|-|-
TGCAGTGCTAGTGAGGGGAACGGGGATGGCTACACCTTC
CSASEGNGDGYTF
>TRBV3-1/TRBV3-2|TRBJ2-1|-|-
TGTGCCAGCAGCCAAGCCCCCCAGGGGTTCGGCAATGAGCAGTTCTTC
CASSQAPQGFGNEQFF
>TRBV3-1/TRBV3-2|TRBJ2-1|-|-
TGTGCCAGCAGTCGCTCCTCGAGCTCCTACAATGAGCAGTTCTTC
CASSRSSSSYNEQFF
>TRBV4-1|TRBJ2-7|-|-
TGCGCCAGCAGCCTAGAACGCGGCCGCTCCTACGAGCAGTACTTC
CASSLERGRSYEQYF